This T cell receptor delta chain was observed in a study of gamma-delta chains in newborns, infants, children. About the study: Innate gammadelta T cells reportedly expand polyclonally right after birth, driven by microbial exposure, per the title.

TCRdb re-identified clones in the reads via CATT. The sample gives around 8,100 delta-chain clones, approximately 3.1% of which show up once; 15% to 20% is in the top ten. The receptor was derived from a child who was a newborn, infant or young child, either healthy, febrile or measles-vaccinated (not recorded which). Material: blood.

In DNA form, the CDR3 reads TGTGCCTGTGACCCGGCGGGACTGGGGGATACATCGAGCATATCCTGGGACACCCGACAGATGTTTTTC. Amino acid sequence: CACDPAGLGDTSSISWDTRQMFF. The chain uses TRDV2 and TRDJ3; TRDD3 aligns across 12 bases. There are 23 residues in the CDR3. Losses at the gene ends were 3 bases for V and 1 base for J; bases not matched to a gene: 18. CDR1 and CDR2 from the germline V gene are GEAIGNYY and EKD.